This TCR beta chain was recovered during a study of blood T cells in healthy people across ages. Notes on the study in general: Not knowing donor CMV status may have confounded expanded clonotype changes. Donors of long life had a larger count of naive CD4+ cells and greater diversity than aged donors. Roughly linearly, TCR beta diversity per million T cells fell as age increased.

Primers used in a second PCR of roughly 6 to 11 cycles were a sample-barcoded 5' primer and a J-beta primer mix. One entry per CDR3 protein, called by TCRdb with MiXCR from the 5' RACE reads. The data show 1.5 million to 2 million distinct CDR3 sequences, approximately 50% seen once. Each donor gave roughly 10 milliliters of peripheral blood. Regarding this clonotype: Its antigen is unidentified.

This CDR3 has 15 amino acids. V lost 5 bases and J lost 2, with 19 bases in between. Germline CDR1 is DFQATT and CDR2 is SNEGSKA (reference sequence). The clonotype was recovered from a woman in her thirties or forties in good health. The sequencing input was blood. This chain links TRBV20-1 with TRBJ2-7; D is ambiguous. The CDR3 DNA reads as TGCAGTGCTTCCGTTCGCCACGGTACAACCTACGAGCAGTACTTC. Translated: CSASVRHGTTYEQYF.